The present TCR beta chain was sequenced within a study of control samples from healthy donors and cancer patients. V lost 1 base and J lost 4; bases outside the gene matches: 7. Germline CDR1 SGHRS, CDR2 YFSETQ. CDR3 length equals 16 residues. TCRdb's copy holds only in-frame clones and misses some; the assay was immunoSEQ multiplex PCR. The sample lists about 140,000 clones, 80% to 90% seen once, with roughly 8.7% in the top ten. The TCR comes from a woman in her 30s in good health. The chain carries TRBV5-1 and TRBJ2-5, with 10 bases aligning to TRBD1. The source material was blood. Here the CDR3 reads CASSLSGQGGRETQYF. The DNA of the CDR3 is TGCGCCAGCAGCTTGTCAGGACAGGGGGGGAGAGAGACCCAGTACTTC.